One sample yielded the 20 T cell receptor beta chains listed below, sequenced in a study of cytomegalovirus exposure and HLA in healthy donors. Libraries were prepared by immunoSEQ multiplex PCR; TCRdb keeps only in-frame clonotypes and omits some of them. Found here are 250,000 to 400,000 clones, over 75% of them singletons; the top ten hold around 0.88%. The sequencing input was PBMCs. These receptors all stem from a man under 40 in good health and CMV-seronegative.

This chain joins TRBV2 and TRBJ2-5, with 8 bases lining up with TRBD1. In germline, CDR1 is SNHLY, CDR2 FYNNEI. CDR3 size: 15 residues. V dropped 5 bases and J dropped 2; count of bases not matched to a gene: 7. The CDR3 DNA follows: TGTGCCAGCAGTTTAACAGGGGGGATACAAGAGACCCAGTACTTC. Translating it yields CASSLTGGIQETQYF.

This clone appeared once. The J gene is TRBJ2-3, the V gene TRBV5-4; D may be TRBD1 (6 bases). V lost 4 bases, J lost 5 bases, and 14 bases lay in between. CDR1 SGHNT and CDR2 YYREEE come from the germline V gene (reference sequence). The CDR3 runs 14 residues. CDR3 DNA: TGTGCCAGCAGCCCACAACAGGGTTTAGATACGCAGTATTTT. It is translated as CASSPQQGLDTQYF.

This clone was counted a few times. The J gene is TRBJ1-2, the V gene TRBV6-5; D call uncertain. Germline V gene data show CDR1 as MNHEY and CDR2 as SVGAGI. This CDR3 contains 11 residues. V was pared by 2 bases and J by 8 bases, with 6 bases between. In DNA form, the CDR3 reads TGTGCCAGCAGTTACGCGGGAGGCTACACCTTC. Encoded protein: CASSYAGGYTF.

The chain combines TRBV7-2 with TRBJ2-1, with 9 nucleotides matching TRBD1. With V trimmed by 6 bases and J by 6 bases, 9 bases remained unmatched. CDR1 is SGHTA and CDR2 is FQGNSA in the germline V gene. This CDR3 region has 15 residues. The CDR3 DNA is TGTGCCAGCAGGGGGGACAGGGCGACTTTCAATGAGCAGTTCTTC. It specifies CASRGDRATFNEQFF.

This chain's CDR3 is CASSYEGSSTEAFF. The CDR3 nucleotides read TGTGCCAGCAGTTACGAGGGTTCCTCAACTGAAGCTTTCTTT. This chain links TRBV6-5 with TRBJ1-1; D not certain. CDR1 is MNHEY and CDR2 is SVGAGI in the germline V gene. The CDR3 extends over 14 amino acids. V was pared by 2 bases and J by 5 bases, with 12 bases between.

A note on this clone: Additional DNA sequences in this sample encode the identical CDR3. The chain combines TRBV7-9 with TRBJ2-7, with D uncertain. Trimming removed 3 bases from V and 1 base from J, with 4 bases in between. Germline CDR1 reads SEHNR; CDR2 reads FQNEAQ (reference sequence). This CDR3 is 12 amino acids long. CDR3 sequence reads: CASSFRSYEQYF. CDR3 sequence (DNA): TGTGCCAGCAGCTTTCGTTCCTACGAGCAGTACTTC.

This CDR3 is CASSYWAGANYGYTF. As DNA, the CDR3 is TGTGCCAGCAGTTACTGGGCGGGGGCTAACTATGGCTACACCTTC. The rearrangement links TRBV6-5 to TRBJ1-2; maybe TRBD1 (5 bases). Deletions cut 1 base from V and 0 bases from J, with 9 bases between. The CDR3 totals 15 residues. Per the germline V gene, CDR1 is MNHEY and CDR2 is SVGAGI.

For this clone: Other nucleotide sequences from this sample produce the same CDR3. This chain connects TRBV6-5 to TRBJ1-4; a weak D match, TRBD1 (5 bases). The V end was cut by 1 base, the J end by 3 bases, with 9 bases between. The CDR3 length is 15 residues. In germline, CDR1 is MNHEY, CDR2 SVGAGI. This chain's CDR3 is CASSYFGGSNEKLFF. The CDR3 DNA is TGTGCCAGCAGTTACTTCGGGGGGTCTAATGAAAAACTGTTTTTT.

This clone was observed a few times. This rearrangement joins TRBV27 to TRBJ2-7, with a tentative D call TRBD1 (6 bases). From germline, CDR1 is MNHEY and CDR2 SMNVEV (reference sequence). V lost 10 bases and J lost 0, with 13 bases in between. There are 13 residues in the CDR3. The CDR3 here is CATRRTASYEQYF. Written as DNA, the CDR3 is TGTGCCACCCGACGGACAGCCTCCTACGAGCAGTACTTC.

The chain recombines TRBV27 with TRBJ1-6; 9 bases agree with TRBD1. V lost 4 bases to trimming and J lost 6 bases; unmatched junction nucleotides: 13. The CDR3 totals 18 residues. Germline V gene lookup returns CDR1 MNHEY and CDR2 SMNVEV (reference sequence). The CDR3 sequence is CASSSSPGTGFFNSPLHF. CDR3 nucleotides: TGTGCCAGCAGTTCCTCGCCCGGGACAGGGTTCTTTAATTCACCCCTCCACTTT.

The rearrangement uses TRBV28 and TRBJ1-5; 7 bases align to TRBD1. Germline V gene sequence: CDR1 MDHEN, CDR2 SYDVKM. CDR3 size: 17 residues. V trimming: 5 bases; J trimming: 6 bases; junction bases outside the gene matches: 16. Here the CDR3 DNA reads TGTGCCAGCAGTCTCCGGAAGTTCGACAGGGTGGGTCAGCCCCAGCATTTT. It yields the protein CASSLRKFDRVGQPQHF.

The chain uses TRBV6-1 and TRBJ2-3, with a weak D call TRBD1 (6 bases). The CDR3 loop spans 13 amino acids. Germline V gives CDR1 MNHNS, CDR2 SASEGT. Trimming took off 8 bases at V and 1 base at J, with 10 bases between the two ends. CDR3 loop: CASQGTRTDTQYF. The CDR3 DNA is TGTGCCAGCCAGGGGACCCGCACAGATACGCAGTATTTT.

The CDR3 DNA is TGTGCCAGCAGCTCACAGGGTACCGAGCAGTACTTC. Its protein is CASSSQGTEQYF. The V call is TRBV11-2, the J call TRBJ2-7; tentatively, D is TRBD1 (6 bases). The germline gives CDR1 SGHAT, CDR2 FQNNGV. V was pared by 4 bases and J by 6 bases, with 10 bases between. This CDR3 has 12 residues.

This clone has just one count. The gene calls are TRBV6-1 and TRBJ2-7; 8 bases map to TRBD1. Germline-derived CDR1 and CDR2 are MNHNS and SASEGT. The V segment lost 6 bases and the J segment 0 bases; nucleotides outside the gene matches: 1. The CDR3 extends over 13 amino acids. The chain's CDR3 is CASRGQASYEQYF. DNA for the CDR3: TGTGCCAGCAGGGGACAGGCCTCCTACGAGCAGTACTTC.

The gene calls are TRBV5-1 and TRBJ1-2; no reliable D call. Looked up from germline, CDR1 is SGHRS and CDR2 is YFSETQ. This CDR3 comprises 14 residues. V gave up 3 bases and J gave up 3 bases, with 12 bases separating them. CDR3 region: CASSYGDRDYGYTF. The CDR3 region has the DNA TGCGCCAGCAGCTACGGTGATAGAGACTATGGCTACACCTTC.

This clone was found a few times. The rearrangement joins TRBV7-9 to TRBJ1-6; D is undetermined. V lost 1 base, J lost 10 bases, and 8 bases lay in between. This CDR3 region has 13 residues. Germline V gene data show CDR1 as SEHNR and CDR2 as FQNEAQ (reference sequence). The CDR3 spells CASSLGPSSPLHF. CDR3 DNA sequence: TGTGCCAGCAGCTTAGGGCCGTCGTCACCCCTCCACTTT.

The rearrangement links TRBV7-6 to TRBJ2-5; D is possibly TRBD2 (5 bases). The CDR3 totals 16 residues. V lost 0 bases to trimming and J lost 1 base, with 12 bases between them. Germline V gene sequence: CDR1 SGHVS, CDR2 FNYEAQ. The CDR3 sequence is CASSLAMGEAQETQYF. DNA of the CDR3: TGTGCCAGCAGCTTAGCGATGGGAGAAGCCCAAGAGACCCAGTACTTC.

This clone was detected only a few times. The chain joins TRBV19 to TRBJ1-2, with 8 bases that match TRBD1. Germline-derived CDR1 and CDR2 are LNHDA and SQIVND (reference sequence). V trimming: 5 bases; J trimming: 4 bases; junction bases outside the gene matches: 9. The CDR3 runs 15 residues. Here the CDR3 DNA reads TGTGCCAGTAGTGCCCGGGACAGGTTGGGCTATGGCTACACCTTC. Protein product: CASSARDRLGYGYTF.

The J gene is TRBJ1-2, the V gene TRBV29-1; tentative D call: TRBD1 (5 bases). Germline V gene data show CDR1 as SQVTM and CDR2 as ANQGSEA. The CDR3 length is 12 residues. V was pared by 7 bases and J by 8 bases, with 17 bases between. The CDR3 sequence is CSAVTDAGGYTF. The CDR3 DNA is TGCAGCGCCGTGACAGACGCGGGGGGCTACACCTTC.

CDR3 loop: CASSFRAIYTEAFF. DNA of the CDR3: TGTGCCAGCAGCTTCAGGGCGATTTACACTGAAGCTTTCTTT. The chain carries TRBV11-2 and TRBJ1-1, with a possible D match to TRBD1 (5 bases). The length of the CDR3 is 14 residues. V lost 3 bases and J lost 3, with 11 bases in between. Germline V CDR1 and CDR2: SGHAT, FQNNGV. Full variable domain (outside the CDR3, taken from reference TRBV11-2 and TRBJ1-1): EAGVAQSPRYKIIEKRQSVAFWCNPISGHATLYWYQQILGQGPKLLIQFQNNGVVDDSQLPKDRFSAERLKGVDSTLKIQPAKLEDSAVYLCASSFRAIYTEAFFGQGTRLTVV.